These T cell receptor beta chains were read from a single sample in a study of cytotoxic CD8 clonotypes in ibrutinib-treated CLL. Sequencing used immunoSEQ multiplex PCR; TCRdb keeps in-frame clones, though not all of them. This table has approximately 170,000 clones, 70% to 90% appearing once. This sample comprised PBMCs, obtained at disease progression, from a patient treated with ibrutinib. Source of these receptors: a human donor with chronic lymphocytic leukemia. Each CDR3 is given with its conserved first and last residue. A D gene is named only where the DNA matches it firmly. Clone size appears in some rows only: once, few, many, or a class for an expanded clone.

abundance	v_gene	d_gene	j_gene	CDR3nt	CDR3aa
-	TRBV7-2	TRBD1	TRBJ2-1	TGTGCCAGCAGCTTAGTCACAGGGGGCGCATACAATGAGCAGTTCTTC	CASSLVTGGAYNEQFF
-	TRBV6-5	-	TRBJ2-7	TGTGCCAGCAGTTACGGCGGAAACTCCTACGAGCAGTACTTC	CASSYGGNSYEQYF
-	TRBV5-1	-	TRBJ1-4	TGCGCCAGCAGCCCGATGGTCGGGGTTAATGAAAAACTGTTTTTT	CASSPMVGVNEKLFF
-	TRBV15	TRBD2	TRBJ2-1	TGTGCCACCAGCAGAGGCTTGGGACTAGCGGGGTACAATGAGCAGTTCTTC	CATSRGLGLAGYNEQFF
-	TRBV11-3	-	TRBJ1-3	TGTGCCAGCAGCTTATCGAAGGGAGGAAACTCTGGAAACACCATATATTTT	CASSLSKGGNSGNTIYF
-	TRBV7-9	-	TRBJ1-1	TGTGCCAGCAGCTTAGGGGGAGGGCTTAGGGCTGAAGCTTTCTTT	CASSLGGGLRAEAFF
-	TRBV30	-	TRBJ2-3	TGTGCCTGGAGTGTACATGGGGGGGCAGTCGCAGATACGCAGTATTTT	CAWSVHGGAVADTQYF
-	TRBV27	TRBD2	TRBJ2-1	TGTGCCAGCAGGGCGGGGGACTACAATGAGCAGTTCTTC	CASRAGDYNEQFF
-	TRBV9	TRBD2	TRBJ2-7	TGTGCCAGCAGCGTCGGGACTAGCATTTACGAGCAGTACTTC	CASSVGTSIYEQYF
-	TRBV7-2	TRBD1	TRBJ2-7	TGTGCCAGCAGCTTAGCCTCCCGGACAGGGTCCTACGAGCAGTACTTC	CASSLASRTGSYEQYF
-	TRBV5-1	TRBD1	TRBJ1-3	TGCGCCAGCAGCTCTGGGACAGGGAGGTCTGGAAACACCATATATTTT	CASSSGTGRSGNTIYF
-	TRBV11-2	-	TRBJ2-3	TGTGCCAGCAGCGTAACACAAGGCACAGATACGCAGTATTTT	CASSVTQGTDTQYF
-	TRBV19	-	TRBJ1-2	TGTGCCAGTAATCCCAGTCCGAACTATGGCTACACCTTC	CASNPSPNYGYTF
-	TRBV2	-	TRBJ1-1	TGTGCCAGCAGTGAACAGATGGACACTGAAGCTTTCTTT	CASSEQMDTEAFF
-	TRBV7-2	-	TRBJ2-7	TGTGCCAGCAGCCCACTGACAGGAATCTACGAGCAGTACTTC	CASSPLTGIYEQYF
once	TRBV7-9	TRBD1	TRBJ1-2	TGTGCCAGCAGCTTACCCAGGGGGCAAAACTATGGCTACACCTTC	CASSLPRGQNYGYTF
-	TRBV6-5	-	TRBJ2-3	TGTGCCAGCAGTTCCCCCCGTGCGGTAACGCAGTATTTT	CASSSPRAVTQYF
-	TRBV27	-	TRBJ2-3	TGTGCCAGCAGTCCTCCGATCGGAGATACGCAGTATTTT	CASSPPIGDTQYF
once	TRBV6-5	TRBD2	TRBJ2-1	TGTGCCGGAGGCTTAGGGAGGGACTTCAAGAATGAGCAGTTCTTC	CAGGLGRDFKNEQFF
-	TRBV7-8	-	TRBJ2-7	TGTGCCAGCAGCCTATGGACACGAACCTACGAGCAGTACTTC	CASSLWTRTYEQYF
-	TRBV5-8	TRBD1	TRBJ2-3	TGTGCCAGCAGCACACAGGGGGCCCTCACAGATACGCAGTATTTT	CASSTQGALTDTQYF
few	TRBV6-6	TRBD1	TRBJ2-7	TGTGCCAGCTCAATGGACAGGTTCTACGAGCAGTACTTC	CASSMDRFYEQYF